This T cell receptor (beta chain) was obtained from a study of blood T cell repertoires in COVID-19. Libraries were prepared by immunoSEQ multiplex PCR; TCRdb keeps only in-frame clonotypes and omits some of them. The top ten hold 6.2% of the sample, which has roughly 140,000 clones, roughly 80% seen once. The trim removed 6 bases at V and 5 bases at J, leaving 8 bases unmatched. Germline V gives CDR1 MNHEY, CDR2 SVGAGI. CDR3 length: 14 residues. Sequencing was done on a sample of PBMCs or T cells enriched from blood (not recorded which). The J gene is TRBJ1-2, the V gene TRBV6-5; 8 bases match TRBD1. The sequence derives from a woman between 35 and 50 years old who had recovered from COVID-19. CDR3 sequence: CASSYRDRSYGYTF. The CDR3, as DNA: TGTGCCAGCAGCTACCGGGACAGGAGTTATGGCTACACCTTC.